Given below is one TCR beta chain in context. This record comes from a study of blood T cell repertoires in COVID-19. Enrollment of patients from Seattle took place during active infection, with longitudinal follow-up. How the authors handled the data: Amplification from reference gene primers served as the basis for estimated nucleated cell counts. Generated by immunoSEQ multiplex PCR, the TCRdb table keeps only in-frame clones and is missing some. The V and J calls and clone size were taken over from that table, and D and trimming were inferred from the DNA. In the table there are approximately 330,000 clones, 80% to 90% of which are singletons. The sequenced sample consisted of peripheral blood. This sequence originates from a man aged 30 to 45 with COVID-19, enrolled during active disease.

The chain's CDR3 is CASTPGTVYNEQFF. CDR3 DNA sequence: TGTGCCAGTACCCCCGGGACAGTCTACAATGAGCAGTTCTTC. The chain links TRBV19 to TRBJ2-1; 7 bases match TRBD1. CDR3 size: 14 residues. The germline V gene encodes CDR1 LNHDA and CDR2 SQIVND (reference sequence). Losses at the gene ends were 7 bases for V and 3 bases for J; bases not matched to a gene: 6.